Listed here are 5 T cell receptor beta chains from one sample, sequenced in a study of beta chain features in type 1 diabetes. These TCRs are of unknown antigen specificity. The sequenced template was cDNA made from the entire isolated RNA. Libraries were prepared by immunoSEQ multiplex PCR; TCRdb keeps only in-frame clonotypes and omits some of them. The table shows 120,000 to 150,000 clones, with 13% occurring only once. The study, taken as a whole, reports: Shorter TCRB CDR3s, moderately but significantly so, marked every one of the four CD4+ subsets in Type 1 diabetes patients.

Input material: central memory CD4+ T cells from blood. The receptors here all came from a man aged 18 to 35 with type 1 diabetes.

The chain combines TRBV10-3 with TRBJ2-5; 7 positions match TRBD1. Germline CDR1 ENHRY, CDR2 SYGVKD. The CDR3 length is 12 residues. The ends lost 10 bases at V and 0 bases at J; junction bases unmatched: 2. The CDR3 DNA follows: TGTGCCACGACAGGGAACCAAGAGACCCAGTACTTC. Translating it yields CATTGNQETQYF.

This chain links TRBV10-3 with TRBJ2-3; D perhaps matches TRBD2 (6 bases). CDR1 is ENHRY, CDR2 SYGVKD, per germline. V lost 2 bases and J lost 6, with 18 bases in between. The CDR3 length is 16 residues. The CDR3 region is CAISEPGLGLGDTQYF. The CDR3 bases are TGTGCCATCAGTGAGCCGGGACTGGGTTTGGGGGATACGCAGTATTTT.

V and J are TRBV5-6 and TRBJ1-4, with D possibly TRBD1 on 6 matching bases. Deletions cut 4 bases from V and 8 bases from J, with 18 bases between. The V gene's germline CDR1 is SGHDT and CDR2 YYEEEE. This CDR3 is built from 15 residues. Here the CDR3 reads CASSPGTTMEEKLFF. The CDR3 DNA sequence: TGTGCCAGCAGCCCGGGGACAACAATGGAGGAAAAACTGTTTTTT.

This sequence joins TRBV9 and TRBJ2-2; the D gene is possibly TRBD2 (5 bases). There are 17 residues in the CDR3. CDR1 and CDR2 (germline): SGDLS, YYNGEE. Between the trimmed V and J ends, which lost 0 bases and 7 bases, there was a span of 19 bases. As DNA, the CDR3 is TGTGCCAGCAGCGTAGCGGGTTTGGAGGATTCGGACGGGGAGCTGTTTTTT. Its translation is CASSVAGLEDSDGELFF.

The gene calls are TRBV25-1 and TRBJ2-2; perhaps TRBD2 as D (5 bases). This CDR3 has 15 amino acids. Germline CDR1 MGHDK, CDR2 SYGVNS. V was clipped by 4 bases and J by 7 bases, with 16 bases between them. For the CDR3, the DNA is TGTGCCAGCAGTGCACATACGGGGATCCTCGGGGAGCTGTTTTTT. Its translation: CASSAHTGILGELFF.